This T cell receptor beta chain was sequenced for a study of T cells in Graves' hyperthyroidism and ophthalmopathy. The source material, RNA transcripts, was used to amplify TCR beta CDR3 regions. Carried out on the TCR CDR3, a first-round RT-PCR used the HTBI primer set. TCRdb itself ran the multiplex PCR reads through MiXCR, one entry per CDR3 protein. The data show 350,000 to 400,000 distinct CDR3 sequences, with approximately 13% seen just once and roughly 9.6% held by the top ten. This clonotype was seen at least ten times. CDR3 length: 14 amino acids. Germline values: CDR1 SNHLY, CDR2 FYNNEI. The V end was cut by 4 bases, the J end by 1 base, with 8 bases between.

The TCR sequence derives from a woman aged 55 to 70 with Graves' hyperthyroidism. The V call is TRBV2, the J call TRBJ1-5; D unclear. The sequencing input was blood. The DNA of the CDR3 is TGTGCCAGCAGTGGGACCTCGAGCAATCAGCCCCAGCATTTT. Amino acid sequence: CASSGTSSNQPQHF.